One sample yielded the 15 T cell receptor beta chains listed below, sequenced in a study of T cell responses to AZD1222 COVID-19 vaccine. The protocol was immunoSEQ multiplex PCR, while the TCRdb copy is restricted to in-frame clones and leaves out a portion. The sample yields around 78,000 clones, roughly 87% seen once. This sample comprised peripheral blood, obtained on day 0 of AZD1222 vaccination. These receptor sequences come from an adult in good health.

In this sample, this clone turned up once. The chain links TRBV7-2 to TRBJ1-4, with 7 bases aligning to TRBD1. CDR1 and CDR2 from the germline V gene are SGHTA and FQGNSA. CDR3 size: 15 residues. V shed 1 base and J 8 bases; nucleotides not matched to a gene: 7. CDR3 nucleotides: TGTGCCAGCAGCTTAGACAGGGGAATAGAGGAAAAACTGTTTTTT. Protein sequence: CASSLDRGIEEKLFF.

The genes are TRBV11-1 and TRBJ1-1; 8 bases line up with TRBD1. J gave up 0 bases and V 2 bases, and 5 bases lay outside the gene matches. The germline gives CDR1 SGHAT, CDR2 FQDESV (reference sequence). This CDR3 has 16 amino acids. CDR3 amino acids: CASSLNRGTMNTEAFF. CDR3 nucleotide sequence: TGTGCCAGCAGCTTAAACAGGGGGACAATGAACACTGAAGCTTTCTTT.

J is TRBJ1-1 and V is TRBV5-8; D unclear. Between the trimmed V and J ends, which lost 2 bases and 1 base, there was a span of 6 bases. This CDR3 spans 13 amino acids. The germline gives CDR1 SGHTS, CDR2 YDEGEE. The CDR3 protein is CASSLSKNTEAFF. CDR3 DNA sequence: TGTGCCAGCAGCTTATCAAAGAACACTGAAGCTTTCTTT.

The V gene is TRBV3-1 (or the pseudogene TRBV3-2), the J gene TRBJ1-5; D perhaps matches TRBD1 (5 bases). The CDR3 length is 15 residues. Trimming left V 1 base short and J 5 bases short, with 12 bases between. From germline, CDR1 is LGHDT and CDR2 YNNKEL (reference sequence). The DNA of the CDR3 is TGTGCCAGCAGCCAAGGGAGGGGTGTAGATCAGCCCCAGCATTTT. Amino acid sequence: CASSQGRGVDQPQHF.

The chain is built from TRBV2 and TRBJ2-1; 11 bases map to TRBD2. J gave up 2 bases and V 6 bases, and 6 bases lay outside the gene matches. Per the germline V gene, CDR1 is SNHLY and CDR2 is FYNNEI. This CDR3 contains 16 residues. The CDR3 here is CASSASSGGTYNEQFF. Here the CDR3 DNA reads TGTGCCAGCAGCGCCTCTAGCGGGGGGACCTACAATGAGCAGTTCTTC.

This clone is medium-sized in the sample. Different DNA sequences within this sample yield the same CDR3. The rearrangement links TRBV7-8 to TRBJ2-5; D remains unclear. The CDR3 has 12 residues. The germline CDR1 and CDR2 sequences are SGHVS and FQNEAQ. V was cut by 3 bases and J by 4 bases, with 6 bases left in between. As DNA, the CDR3 is TGTGCCAGCAGCTTTGTTTCAGAGACCCAGTACTTC. Translated, it gives CASSFVSETQYF. Complete variable domain (other parts from reference TRBV7-8 and TRBJ2-5): GAGVSQSPRYKVAKRGQDVALRCDPISGHVSLFWYQQALGQGPEFLTYFQNEAQLDKSGLPSDRFFAERPEGSVSTLKIQRTQQEDSAVYLCASSFVSETQYFGPGTRLLVL.

The chain recombines TRBV12-3 or TRBV12-4 with TRBJ2-2, with unresolved D. Trimming cost V 8 bases and J 6 bases, with 13 bases left between them. The CDR3 is 13 amino acids. This chain's CDR3 is CASVKVWAGELFF. The CDR3 DNA reads as TGTGCCAGCGTTAAGGTTTGGGCCGGGGAGCTGTTTTTT.

The chain carries TRBV29-1 and TRBJ2-2; the D gene is possibly TRBD2 (6 bases). V was shortened by 7 bases and J by 6 bases, with 15 bases between the two germline ends. This CDR3 comprises 13 residues. Germline V CDR1 and CDR2: SQVTM, ANQGSEA. The DNA of the CDR3 is TGCAGCGGCCGCCTGGGAGGAGCCGGGGAGCTGTTTTTT. As protein: CSGRLGGAGELFF.

V is TRBV5-4 and J is TRBJ2-1; no definite D call. Trimming took off 4 bases at V and 9 bases at J, with 11 bases between the two ends. The CDR3 extends over 12 amino acids. Germline V gives CDR1 SGHNT, CDR2 YYREEE (reference sequence). The CDR3 is CASSPVDGEQFF. The CDR3 DNA sequence: TGTGCCAGCAGCCCTGTTGACGGTGAGCAGTTCTTC.

The V call is TRBV29-1, the J call TRBJ2-1; D is uncertain. V dropped 5 bases and J dropped 4 bases, with 9 bases sitting between them. The CDR3 contains 12 residues. Per germline, CDR1 SQVTM and CDR2 ANQGSEA. In nucleotides, the CDR3 is TGCAGCGTTCAGAGACAATACAATGAGCAGTTCTTC. This codes for CSVQRQYNEQFF.

V gene TRBV9 combines with J gene TRBJ1-2; maybe TRBD1 (6 bases). The germline V gene has CDR1 SGDLS and CDR2 YYNGEE. V dropped 0 bases and J dropped 4 bases, with 19 bases sitting between them. The CDR3 covers 17 residues. CDR3 DNA sequence: TGTGCCAGCAGCGTAGGGGTGTCAGGGGCGGGTAGCTATGGCTACACCTTC. Encoded protein: CASSVGVSGAGSYGYTF.

The J gene is TRBJ2-7, the V gene TRBV7-2, with 7 bases that match TRBD2. The germline V gene has CDR1 SGHTA and CDR2 FQGNSA. The J segment lost 6 bases and the V segment lost 4 bases, leaving 6 bases of the junction unmatched. This CDR3 is built from 13 residues. The CDR3 loop reads CASSWQAGTEQYF. DNA of the CDR3: TGTGCCAGCAGCTGGCAAGCGGGGACCGAGCAGTACTTC.

The J gene is TRBJ2-1, the V gene TRBV14; D uncertain. V lost 4 bases to trimming and J lost 3 bases, with 13 bases between them. The CDR3 is 15 amino acids. Germline CDR1 is SGHDN and CDR2 is FVKESK. CDR3: CASSLLRAVYNEQFF. In DNA form, the CDR3 reads TGTGCCAGCAGCCTCCTAAGGGCAGTCTACAATGAGCAGTTCTTC.

This sequence joins TRBV19 and TRBJ1-4, with a tentative D call TRBD1 (5 bases). Trimming shortened V by 4 bases and J by 7 bases, and 19 bases separated the two germline ends. The CDR3 is 16 amino acids. Germline lookup yields CDR1 LNHDA and CDR2 SQIVND (reference sequence). In DNA, the CDR3 is TGTGCCAGTAGTAGCGGGACGGCTAGGGGTGCTGAAAAACTGTTTTTT. Its translation: CASSSGTARGAEKLFF.

The rearrangement uses TRBV27 and TRBJ1-6, with a possible D match to TRBD1 (6 bases). Germline lookup yields CDR1 MNHEY and CDR2 SMNVEV (reference sequence). This CDR3 contains 15 residues. V lost 5 bases to trimming and J lost 7 bases, with 15 bases between them. Here the CDR3 reads CASSTTGPQNSPLHF. In nucleotides, the CDR3 is TGTGCCAGCAGTACTACAGGGCCCCAAAATTCACCCCTCCACTTT.